This T cell receptor (beta chain) derives from a study of T cells after yellow fever vaccination. V was cut by 5 bases and J by 4 bases, with 12 bases left in between. There are 14 residues in the CDR3. One entry per CDR3 protein, called by TCRdb with MiXCR from the 5' RACE reads. Of some 340,000 distinct CDR3 sequences listed, over 8.5% are singletons. This receptor was taken from a young man who received the YFV17D yellow fever vaccine. This sample comprised CD4+ T cells sorted from PBMCs, obtained 45 days after the yellow fever booster vaccination. The chain joins TRBV12-3 or TRBV12-4 to TRBJ1-3; D not resolved. The CDR3 region is CASSRSASGNTIYF. The CDR3 bases are TGTGCCAGCAGTAGGTCTGCTTCAGGAAACACCATATATTTT.